One sample yielded the 28 T cell receptor beta chains listed below, sequenced in a study of blood T cell repertoires in COVID-19. The table came from immunoSEQ multiplex PCR; TCRdb's copy has only in-frame clones and leaves some out. The data hold about 190,000 clones, with approximately 80% observed a single time. The specimen sequenced was peripheral blood. The receptors were sampled from a human donor in a cohort sampled during active COVID-19.

V usage is TRBV7-9 and J usage is TRBJ1-6; D not resolved. Trimming left V 3 bases short and J 9 bases short, with 15 bases between. The CDR3 spans 15 residues. CDR1 and CDR2 from the germline V gene are SEHNR and FQNEAQ (reference sequence). The CDR3 is CASSFLSAGISPLHF. CDR3 DNA sequence: TGTGCCAGCAGCTTCCTGTCGGCGGGGATTTCACCCCTCCACTTT. The variable domain in full, completed from reference TRBV7-9 and TRBJ1-6, reads DTGVSQNPRHKITKRGQNVTFRCDPISEHNRLYWYRQTLGQGPEFLTYFQNEAQLEKSRLLSDRFSAERPKGSFSTLEIQRTEQGDSAMYLCASSFLSAGISPLHFGNGTRLTVT.

The V gene is TRBV6-5, the J gene TRBJ2-3; no reliable D call. The CDR3 spans 14 residues. The V end lost 2 bases, the J end lost 4 bases, and 10 bases lay between the germline ends. Looked up from germline, CDR1 is MNHEY and CDR2 is SVGAGI. The CDR3 region has the DNA TGTGCCAGCAGTTACCGGTCCCCGGCAGATACGCAGTATTTT. Residues: CASSYRSPADTQYF.

Only a few counts were recorded for this clone. A much larger clone is a single base away; this may be a read error. Other nucleotide sequences in the sample specify the same CDR3. The J gene is TRBJ1-1, the V gene TRBV5-1; 7 bases align to TRBD1. Trimming removed 4 bases from V and 0 bases from J; junction bases left unmatched: 3. Germline lookup yields CDR1 SGHRS and CDR2 YFSETQ. This CDR3 region has 14 residues. The CDR3 protein is CASSLTGLNTEAFF. CDR3 coding DNA: TGCGCCAGCAGCCTGACAGGGTTGAACACTGAAGCTTTCTTT.

The chain has TRBV7-8 and TRBJ2-2; D possibly corresponds to TRBD1 (6 bases). Trimming removed 3 bases from V and 5 bases from J, with 13 bases in between. The CDR3 runs 15 residues. Germline V gives CDR1 SGHVS, CDR2 FQNEAQ. The CDR3 loop is CASSLGRGRTGELFF. The CDR3 nucleotides read TGTGCCAGCAGCTTGGGCAGGGGCCGAACCGGGGAGCTGTTTTTT.

The rearrangement links TRBV6-5 to TRBJ2-4; D possibly corresponds to TRBD2 (7 bases). Trimming cost V 0 bases and J 9 bases, with 15 bases left between them. CDR1 and CDR2 from the germline V gene are MNHEY and SVGAGI. The CDR3 is made up of 15 amino acids. The CDR3 nucleotides read TGTGCCAGCAGTTACTCCCGGGGGGCTGGGAGCATTCAGTACTTC. Translated: CASSYSRGAGSIQYF.

This clone was found a few times. The rearrangement links TRBV7-3 to TRBJ1-1, with D perhaps TRBD1 (5 bases). The germline CDR1 and CDR2 sequences are SGHTA and FQGTGA. The ends were cut back, 3 bases at V and 3 bases at J, with 8 bases in the middle. The CDR3 sequence is 13 residues long. The CDR3: CASSLWGDTEAFF. In nucleotides, the CDR3 is TGTGCCAGCAGCTTGTGGGGGGACACTGAAGCTTTCTTT.

The chain combines TRBV27 with TRBJ1-6; tentatively, D is TRBD1 (6 bases). This CDR3 region has 14 residues. Between the trimmed V and J ends, which lost 3 bases and 8 bases, there was a span of 11 bases. Per germline, CDR1 MNHEY and CDR2 SMNVEV (reference sequence). The CDR3 region is CASSFGQRDSPLHF. CDR3 bases: TGTGCCAGCAGTTTTGGACAGAGGGATTCACCCCTCCACTTT.

J is TRBJ2-1 and V is TRBV5-1, with 7 bases lining up with TRBD2. The germline V gene has CDR1 SGHRS and CDR2 YFSETQ. The junction had 6 bases not matched to a gene; V was cut back by 0 bases and J by 9 bases. The length of the CDR3 is 14 residues. CDR3 loop: CASSLDSPGGEQFF. CDR3 nucleotide sequence: TGCGCCAGCAGCTTGGACTCGCCGGGGGGTGAGCAGTTCTTC.

The rearrangement joins TRBV10-3 to TRBJ1-4, with 10 positions matching TRBD1. The junction had 8 bases not matched to a gene; V was cut back by 6 bases and J by 7 bases. This CDR3 comprises 15 residues. Germline lookup yields CDR1 ENHRY and CDR2 SYGVKD. The CDR3 here is CAISGGTGDGEKLFF. The CDR3 bases are TGTGCCATCAGCGGGGGGACAGGGGATGGTGAAAAACTGTTTTTT.

Regarding this clone: The junction differs from germline at one of its ends, possibly a read error. The chain uses TRBV7-6 and TRBJ1-4, with D possibly matching TRBD1 (5 bases). Per the germline V gene, CDR1 is SGHVS and CDR2 is FNYEAQ. CDR3 size: 17 residues. CDR3 DNA: TGTGCCAGCAGCCCGGGACTTAAAGCCCCGGGTAACTCCTTGAGGGTTTTT. Translation: CASSPGLKAPGNSLRVF.

The chain couples TRBV27 to TRBJ2-3; perhaps TRBD2 as D (5 bases). The CDR3 loop spans 14 amino acids. Trimming shortened V by 4 bases and J by 4 bases, and 12 bases separated the two germline ends. CDR1 MNHEY and CDR2 SMNVEV come from the germline V gene (reference sequence). The CDR3 protein is CASSSPGVADTQYF. CDR3 DNA: TGTGCCAGCAGTTCCCCCGGGGTTGCAGATACGCAGTATTTT.

This chain links TRBV6-5 with TRBJ2-7, with D tentatively TRBD2 (6 bases). The CDR3 runs 13 residues. V gave up 6 bases and J gave up 2 bases, with 11 bases separating them. Germline CDR1 reads MNHEY; CDR2 reads SVGAGI. This chain's CDR3 is CASSEGLTYEQYV. The CDR3 DNA reads TGTGCCAGCAGCGAGGGACTGACCTACGAGCAGTACGTC.

The J gene is TRBJ1-3, the V gene TRBV7-6; TRBD1 matches 7 bases. CDR1 and CDR2 from the germline V gene are SGHVS and FNYEAQ. The CDR3 runs to 17 residues. V lost 5 bases, J lost 0 bases, and 10 bases stayed unmatched. This chain's CDR3 is CASSHYGQETSGNTIYF. Written as DNA, the CDR3 is TGTGCCAGCAGCCATTACGGACAGGAAACCTCTGGAAACACCATATATTTT.

This chain's CDR3 is CASSPSPGDTEAFF. The CDR3 nucleotides read TGTGCCAGCAGCCCCAGTCCAGGGGACACTGAAGCTTTCTTT. This chain connects TRBV7-8 to TRBJ1-1; weak D call: TRBD1 (6 bases). In germline, CDR1 is SGHVS, CDR2 FQNEAQ. The CDR3 loop spans 14 amino acids. Trimming shortened V by 5 bases and J by 3 bases, and 13 bases separated the two germline ends.

This clone was observed a few times. The chain combines TRBV20-1 with TRBJ2-2; D is possibly TRBD2 (5 bases). Trimming took off 3 bases at V and 3 bases at J, with 14 bases between the two ends. CDR1 DFQATT and CDR2 SNEGSKA come from the germline V gene (reference sequence). CDR3 length: 15 amino acids. CDR3 nucleotide sequence: TGCAGTGCTAGTTACGGGGATTTATACACCGGGGAGCTGTTTTTT. Translated: CSASYGDLYTGELFF.

The chain uses TRBV6-6 and TRBJ2-7, with 9 bases lining up with TRBD2. Losses at the gene ends were 6 bases for V and 1 base for J; bases not matched to a gene: 10. Germline V CDR1 and CDR2: MNHNY, SVGAGI (reference sequence). This CDR3 contains 16 residues. The CDR3 coding sequence is TGTGCCAGCAGCCGCGATAGCGGGAGACGGTCCTACGAGCAGTACTTC. Protein product: CASSRDSGRRSYEQYF.

This chain connects TRBV7-2 to TRBJ1-5; D is undetermined. Trimming shortened V by 2 bases and J by 5 bases, and 7 bases separated the two germline ends. The CDR3 is 13 residues long. Looked up from germline, CDR1 is SGHTA and CDR2 is FQGNSA. CDR3 loop: CASSLSVDQPQHF. Here the CDR3 DNA reads TGTGCCAGCAGCTTATCTGTTGATCAGCCCCAGCATTTT.

This chain connects TRBV6-6 to TRBJ2-7; no clear D. Germline CDR1 is MNHNY and CDR2 is SVGAGI (reference sequence). Trimming stripped 4 bases from V and 6 bases from J, with 10 bases between. The CDR3 totals 12 residues. The CDR3 bases are TGTGCCAGCAGTTTAGGCGGTTTCGAGCAGTACTTC. Encoded protein: CASSLGGFEQYF.

The V and J genes are TRBV6-5 and TRBJ2-2, with D tentatively TRBD1 (6 bases). V shed 9 bases and J shed 6 bases, with 17 bases lying between them. Germline values: CDR1 MNHEY, CDR2 SVGAGI. CDR3 length: 14 residues. CDR3 in DNA: TGTGCCAGTTTGGGAGCAGGGGTCGCCGGGGAGCTGTTTTTT. Translation gives CASLGAGVAGELFF.

The sample holds one count of this clone. This rearrangement joins TRBV5-5 to TRBJ1-1; unclear D gene. CDR3 length equals 13 residues. V was cut by 4 bases and J by 1 base, with 8 bases left in between. Germline CDR1 and CDR2: SGHKS and YYEKEE (reference sequence). CDR3 in amino acids: CASSRSGNTEAFF. CDR3 coding DNA: TGTGCCAGCAGCCGCAGTGGGAACACTGAAGCTTTCTTT.

V is TRBV21-1 and J is TRBJ2-1; TRBD1 reflects the table's D call only, with no check against the DNA. TRBV21-1 is classified as a pseudogene. The CDR3 runs to 15 residues. CDR3 loop: CASSNRRGRVNEQFF. For the CDR3, the DNA is TGTGCCAGCAGCAACCGAAGGGGCCGAGTTAATGAGCAGTTCTTC.

The chain couples TRBV28 to TRBJ1-1, with D tentatively TRBD1 (5 bases). Germline V gives CDR1 MDHEN, CDR2 SYDVKM. The CDR3 is 13 amino acids. Between the trimmed V and J ends, which lost 6 bases and 2 bases, there was a span of 10 bases. This CDR3 reads CASSTRENTEAFF. The CDR3 nucleotides read TGTGCCAGCAGCACCAGGGAAAACACTGAAGCTTTCTTT.

This chain connects TRBV20-1 to TRBJ2-7; D uncertain. There are 10 residues in the CDR3. The V and J ends lost 5 bases and 6 bases respectively, with 8 bases between them. Germline assignment: CDR1 DFQATT and CDR2 SNEGSKA (reference sequence). CDR3 in DNA: TGCAGTGCTGCGTTATCCGAGCAGTACTTC. Protein product: CSAALSEQYF.

The J gene is TRBJ1-2, the V gene TRBV12-3 or TRBV12-4; no clear D. The CDR3 spans 11 residues. V lost 4 bases, J lost 8 bases, and 8 bases lay in between. The CDR3 nucleotides read TGTGCCAGCAGTTCCGTCGCGGGCTACACCTTC. This encodes CASSSVAGYTF.

The genes are TRBV12-5 and TRBJ2-3, with D perhaps TRBD2 (7 bases). The CDR3 loop spans 17 amino acids. V was pared by 3 bases and J by 4 bases, with 20 bases between. Germline CDR1 reads LGHNT; CDR2 reads FRNRAP. Here the CDR3 reads CASGFSTGGQWPDTQYF. CDR3 bases: TGTGCTAGTGGTTTCTCCACCGGGGGGCAATGGCCAGATACGCAGTATTTT.

The CDR3 protein is CASSLGTGSYEQYF. The CDR3 bases are TGTGCCAGCAGCTTGGGCACAGGGTCCTACGAGCAGTACTTC. V and J are TRBV11-2 and TRBJ2-7; the D gene is possibly TRBD1 (6 bases). Trimming stripped 3 bases from V and 1 base from J, with 10 bases between. CDR1 SGHAT and CDR2 FQNNGV come from the germline V gene. This CDR3 contains 14 residues.

V and J are TRBV3-1 (or the pseudogene TRBV3-2) and TRBJ2-1; 8 positions agree with TRBD1. Germline V CDR1 and CDR2: LGHDT, YNNKEL (reference sequence). CDR3 length: 15 residues. With 6 bases clipped from V and 1 base from J, the junction kept 5 bases outside the gene matches. The CDR3 reads CASSDTGGSYNEQFF. The CDR3 DNA is TGTGCCAGCAGTGATACAGGGGGATCCTACAATGAGCAGTTCTTC.

This rearrangement joins TRBV7-9 to TRBJ2-5, with 11 bases aligning to TRBD1. The ends lost 4 bases at V and 5 bases at J; junction bases unmatched: 15. From germline, CDR1 is SEHNR and CDR2 FQNEAQ (reference sequence). The CDR3 extends over 18 amino acids. CDR3 sequence reads: CASSSGTKGQGAFETQYF. Here the CDR3 DNA reads TGTGCCAGCAGCTCAGGAACTAAAGGACAGGGGGCTTTCGAGACCCAGTACTTC.